This TCR beta chain was profiled in a study of cytomegalovirus exposure and HLA in healthy donors. It was with 60 Vbeta and 13 Jbeta primers that the PCR ran. Data came from immunoSEQ multiplex PCR; TCRdb stores just in-frame clones and leaves some out. The data show 250,000 to 350,000 clones, 86% seen once. Between the trimmed V and J ends, which lost 5 bases and 1 base, there was a span of 12 bases. The CDR3 is 15 residues long. Looked up from germline, CDR1 is LNHNV and CDR2 is YYDKDF (reference sequence). Specimen: PBMCs. The V and J genes are TRBV15 and TRBJ1-5; possible D gene TRBD1, 5 bases. This clonotype originated in a middle-aged man in good health and CMV-seropositive. The DNA of the CDR3 is TGTGCCACCAGCTGGGGCAGGGCGAGCAATCAGCCCCAGCATTTT. This sequence encodes CATSWGRASNQPQHF.